Each of the 29 T cell receptor beta chains below was sequenced from the same sample in a study of T cells after yellow fever vaccination. TCRdb passed the 5' RACE reads through MiXCR, listing each CDR3 protein once. The profile covers about 350,000 distinct CDR3 sequences, with 7% to 10% appearing a single time and 17% taken by the ten largest. The specimen comprised PBMCs, sampled about 41 days after the first yellow fever vaccination. Every receptor here comes from a young man who received the YFV17D yellow fever vaccine.

This clonotype appeared a few times. This chain joins TRBV20-1 and TRBJ2-7, with a possible D match to TRBD1 (6 bases). Deletions cut 3 bases from V and 7 bases from J, with 16 bases between. CDR3 length: 13 residues. Looked up from germline, CDR1 is DFQATT and CDR2 is SNEGSKA (reference sequence). CDR3 region: CSASLQGGREQYF. DNA for the CDR3: TGCAGTGCTAGTCTACAGGGTGGCCGTGAGCAGTACTTC.

This clonotype was counted between two and nine times. The chain is built from TRBV14 and TRBJ1-1; no reliable D call. The CDR3 length is 15 residues. Germline CDR1 is SGHDN and CDR2 is FVKESK. V dropped 0 bases and J dropped 2 bases, with 10 bases sitting between them. In nucleotides, the CDR3 is TGTGCCAGCAGCCAAGATCTAGGCAGAAACACTGAAGCTTTCTTT. Translation gives CASSQDLGRNTEAFF. Based on the CDR3 plus reference TRBV14 and TRBJ1-1, the full variable domain is EAGVTQFPSHSVIEKGQTVTLRCDPISGHDNLYWYRRVMGKEIKFLLHFVKESKQDESGMPNNRFLAERTGGTYSTLKVQPAELEDSGVYFCASSQDLGRNTEAFFGQGTRLTVV.

This clonotype was found a few times. The chain joins TRBV7-2 to TRBJ2-1; a weak D match, TRBD2 (6 bases). The germline V gene has CDR1 SGHTA and CDR2 FQGNSA. V lost 2 bases and J lost 0, with 14 bases in between. This CDR3 is built from 17 residues. This CDR3 reads CASSLSFSGSSYNEQFF. DNA for the CDR3: TGTGCCAGCAGCTTAAGTTTTAGCGGAAGCTCCTACAATGAGCAGTTCTTC.

Worth noting for this clonotype: An end of the junction does not agree with germline; a read error may underlie this. CDR3 residues: CSPPYPSIEQLF. CDR3 bases: TGCAGTCCCCCCTACCCTAGCATTGAGCAGTTATTC. The V gene is TRBV20-1, the J gene TRBJ2-1; tentative D call: TRBD2 (5 bases). The germline V gene has CDR1 DFQATT and CDR2 SNEGSKA (reference sequence). The CDR3 runs to 12 residues.

This clonotype showed up just once. The chain is built from TRBV5-1 and TRBJ2-7, with 8 nucleotides matching TRBD1. V lost 0 bases to trimming and J lost 4 bases; unmatched junction nucleotides: 18. Germline-derived CDR1 and CDR2 are SGHRS and YFSETQ. The CDR3 is made up of 19 amino acids. Here the CDR3 DNA reads TGCGCCAGCAGCTTGGGGAGAGCCTCAGGGGGCGCCGGTGCATACGAGCAGTACTTC. This encodes CASSLGRASGGAGAYEQYF.

This clonotype was detected ten times or more. The V and J genes are TRBV5-1 and TRBJ1-3; D unclear. Trimming took off 4 bases at V and 4 bases at J, with 9 bases between the two ends. The CDR3 length is 13 residues. Germline assignment: CDR1 SGHRS and CDR2 YFSETQ. CDR3 protein: CASSPGSGNTIYF. The CDR3 DNA reads TGCGCCAGCAGCCCCGGGTCCGGAAACACCATATATTTT.

CDR3: CASSPGTGAVDTQYF. The DNA for the CDR3 is TGTGCCAGCAGCCCCGGGACAGGGGCCGTAGATACGCAGTATTTT. The gene calls are TRBV3-1 and TRBJ2-3, with TRBD1 identical over 10 bases. This CDR3 comprises 15 residues. The J segment lost 5 bases and the V segment lost 4 bases, leaving 6 bases of the junction unmatched. Per germline, CDR1 LGHDT and CDR2 YNNKEL (reference sequence).

The rearrangement links TRBV4-3 to TRBJ2-1, with D unresolved. V was trimmed by 0 bases and J by 4 bases, leaving 7 bases between them. Germline values: CDR1 LGHNA, CDR2 YSLEER. This CDR3 contains 14 residues. The CDR3, as DNA: TGCGCCAGCAGCCAAGATAACAAATACAATGAGCAGTTCTTC. This translates into CASSQDNKYNEQFF.

This clonotype was seen ten or more times. CDR3 sequence (DNA): TGTGCCAGCAGCCCTAGGGGGCGTGTCGGCGAGCAGTACTTC. The encoded protein is CASSPRGRVGEQYF. The chain recombines TRBV3-1 with TRBJ2-7; the match to TRBD1 covers 7 bases. V lost 4 bases, J lost 6 bases, and 9 bases stayed unmatched. Germline assignment: CDR1 LGHDT and CDR2 YNNKEL (reference sequence). The CDR3 is 14 amino acids.

V usage is TRBV5-1 and J usage is TRBJ2-2; 7 bases agree with TRBD1. V lost 5 bases to trimming and J lost 2 bases; unmatched junction nucleotides: 3. Germline CDR1 is SGHRS and CDR2 is YFSETQ. The CDR3 sequence is 14 residues long. The CDR3 DNA reads as TGCGCCAGCAGAGGGACAGACAACACCGGGGAGCTGTTTTTT. It translates to CASRGTDNTGELFF.

CDR3 sequence (DNA): TGTGCCAGCAGCTCGACTGGAAGAGGGTACGAGCAGTACGTC. As protein: CASSSTGRGYEQYV. The chain recombines TRBV7-8 with TRBJ2-7, with D perhaps TRBD2 (5 bases). Germline V gives CDR1 SGHVS, CDR2 FQNEAQ. Deletions cut 4 bases from V and 4 bases from J, with 14 bases between. The CDR3 length is 14 residues.

This clonotype was seen a few times. The V and J genes are TRBV5-4 and TRBJ2-5; D is undetermined. The germline CDR1 and CDR2 sequences are SGHNT and YYREEE (reference sequence). The CDR3 is made up of 14 amino acids. V shed 4 bases and J shed 5 bases, with 15 bases lying between them. The CDR3 reads CASSMNDGSETQYF. The CDR3 coding sequence is TGTGCCAGCAGCATGAACGACGGTTCTGAGACCCAGTACTTC.

This clonotype came up a few times. The chain couples TRBV7-2 to TRBJ1-1, with TRBD1 as a possible D gene (5 bases). The CDR3 is 16 amino acids. Deletions cut 1 base from V and 2 bases from J, with 14 bases between. The germline gives CDR1 SGHTA, CDR2 FQGNSA. CDR3: CASSLGREYLNTEAFF. The CDR3 DNA reads TGTGCCAGCAGCTTAGGCAGGGAGTATCTCAACACTGAAGCTTTCTTT.

The chain combines TRBV7-2 with TRBJ2-2; 7 nucleotides match TRBD1. The CDR3 length is 15 residues. Per the germline V gene, CDR1 is SGHTA and CDR2 is FQGNSA. Losses at the gene ends were 5 bases for V and 6 bases for J; bases not matched to a gene: 9. The CDR3 coding sequence is TGTGCCAGCAGCCTACAGACAGGGAGACCCGGGGAGCTGTTTTTT. This gives the protein CASSLQTGRPGELFF.

This clonotype was counted between two and nine times. As DNA, the CDR3 is TGTGCCAGCAGTTTAGACGGGGGGGCCTCTACTGATACGCAGTATTTT. Amino acids: CASSLDGGASTDTQYF. This sequence joins TRBV12-3 or TRBV12-4 and TRBJ2-3; the match to TRBD2 covers 8 bases. The CDR3 has 16 amino acids. The junction had 9 bases not matched to a gene; V was cut back by 1 base and J by 6 bases.

Ten or more counts support this clonotype. The V call is TRBV18, the J call TRBJ2-7, with D uncertain. In germline, CDR1 is KGHSH, CDR2 LQKENI. The CDR3 covers 13 residues. Trimming left V 5 bases short and J 0 bases short, with 8 bases between. As DNA, the CDR3 is TGTGCCAGCTCAGCGACGGTCTCCTACGAGCAGTACGTC. This gives the protein CASSATVSYEQYV.

The chain has TRBV5-1 and TRBJ2-1; D is perhaps TRBD2 (5 bases). Germline V CDR1 and CDR2: SGHRS, YFSETQ. There are 16 residues in the CDR3. The germline V and J ends were trimmed by 0 bases and 10 bases, with 20 bases remaining between them. This CDR3 reads CASSLAGGLSDREQFF. For the CDR3, the DNA is TGCGCCAGCAGCTTGGCAGGCGGGCTATCTGATCGCGAGCAGTTCTTC.

The genes are TRBV5-1 and TRBJ2-5, with 7 nucleotides matching TRBD1. V lost 0 bases and J lost 3; bases outside the gene matches: 5. From germline, CDR1 is SGHRS and CDR2 YFSETQ. This CDR3 has 15 amino acids. This CDR3 is CASSLGGTAEETQYF. CDR3 in DNA: TGCGCCAGCAGCTTGGGGGGGACAGCCGAAGAGACCCAGTACTTC.

This clonotype occurred many times. The junction does not match germline at one end; this may be a read error. The chain joins TRBV4-2 to TRBJ2-4; D gene uncertain. CDR1 and CDR2 (germline): LGHNA, YNFKEQ. There are 14 residues in the CDR3. The DNA of the CDR3 is TGTGCCAGCAGTCAAGACCTAGCCAAAAACATTCAGTACTTC. The encoded protein is CASSQDLAKNIQYF.

The sample holds a few counts of this clonotype. CDR3 loop: CASSLNRYEQYV. DNA for the CDR3: TGTGCCAGCAGTTTAAATCGATACGAGCAGTACGTC. This chain joins TRBV28 and TRBJ2-7; D unclear. Germline V CDR1 and CDR2: MDHEN, SYDVKM. CDR3 length equals 12 residues. Trimming took 2 bases from V and 4 from J, leaving 6 bases between them.

This clonotype was seen a handful of times. The CDR3 DNA is TGTGCCAGCAGCTTCTCGACTCCCTACGAGCAGTACTTC. Amino acid sequence: CASSFSTPYEQYF. V usage is TRBV7-2 and J usage is TRBJ2-7; D not resolved. This CDR3 is 13 amino acids long. The V end was cut by 3 bases, the J end by 2 bases, with 8 bases between. Germline CDR1 and CDR2: SGHTA and FQGNSA.

This clonotype was observed a single time. The chain links TRBV5-1 to TRBJ2-2; D may match TRBD1 or TRBD2 (5 bases each). V lost 3 bases to trimming and J lost 6 bases, with 12 bases between them. This CDR3 is 14 amino acids long. CDR1 and CDR2 (germline): SGHRS, YFSETQ. The CDR3 nucleotides are TGCGCCAGCAGCTCCGACCGGGACGCCGGGGAGCTGTTTTTT. Protein product: CASSSDRDAGELFF. The full variable domain, in which reference TRBV5-1 and TRBJ2-2 provide the parts outside the CDR3, is KAGVTQTPRYLIKTRGQQVTLSCSPISGHRSVSWYQQTPGQGLQFLFEYFSETQRNKGNFPGRFSGRQFSNSRSEMNVSTLELGDSALYLCASSSDRDAGELFFGEGSRLTVL.

Remarks on this clonotype: Because it lacks the conserved phenylalanine or tryptophan at the end, this CDR3 is likely a read error. No DNA is shown, since the ends of the CDR3 on it are uncertain; the CDR3 is the one TCRdb lists. CDR3 in amino acids: CASVGTGRRN. The chain links TRBV6-4 to TRBJ2-7; the table calls TRBD1, which could not be checked here. CDR1 and CDR2 from the germline V gene are MRHNA and SNTAGT. The CDR3 length is 10 residues, termini included.

There are a few counts of this clonotype. The chain employs TRBV5-1 and TRBJ2-5, with D possibly matching TRBD2 (6 bases). The V end lost 4 bases, the J end lost 5 bases, and 18 bases lay between the germline ends. The CDR3 spans 15 residues. Germline CDR1 reads SGHRS; CDR2 reads YFSETQ. The CDR3 reads CASSPGLRTLETQYF. The CDR3 DNA reads TGCGCCAGCAGCCCCGGACTACGAACGTTGGAGACCCAGTACTTC. Drawing the rest from reference TRBV5-1 and TRBJ2-5, the complete variable domain is KAGVTQTPRYLIKTRGQQVTLSCSPISGHRSVSWYQQTPGQGLQFLFEYFSETQRNKGNFPGRFSGRQFSNSRSEMNVSTLELGDSALYLCASSPGLRTLETQYFGPGTRLLVL.

This clonotype was seen a handful of times. This CDR3 reads CASSPGNNQPQHF. CDR3 in DNA: TGTGCCAGCTCACCCGGCAACAATCAGCCCCAGCATTTT. This chain uses TRBV18 with TRBJ1-5; D is uncertain. This CDR3 comprises 13 residues. Germline CDR1 reads KGHSH; CDR2 reads LQKENI. The V end was cut by 3 bases, the J end by 3 bases, with 6 bases between. Using reference TRBV18 and TRBJ1-5 for the parts outside the CDR3, the full variable domain is NAGVMQNPRHLVRRRGQEARLRCSPMKGHSHVYWYRQLPEEGLKFMVYLQKENIIDESGMPKERFSAEFPKEGPSILRIQQVVRGDSAAYFCASSPGNNQPQHFGDGTRLSIL.

This clonotype has a handful of counts. J is TRBJ1-1 and V is TRBV7-6, with D unresolved. Germline CDR1 SGHVS, CDR2 FNYEAQ. Trimming left V 3 bases short and J 1 base short, with 9 bases between. The length of the CDR3 is 14 residues. This CDR3 is CASSFLEPNTEAFF. CDR3 bases: TGTGCCAGCAGCTTCCTCGAACCGAACACTGAAGCTTTCTTT.

This clonotype came up many times. This chain uses TRBV7-3 with TRBJ2-3; 9 nucleotides align to TRBD1. The length of the CDR3 is 16 residues. The J segment lost 0 bases and the V segment lost 4 bases, leaving 5 bases of the junction unmatched. Germline V lookup: CDR1 SGHTA, CDR2 FQGTGA. The CDR3 DNA sequence: TGTGCCAGCAGCTCACAGGGGGCTGTGAGCACAGATACGCAGTATTTT. Its translation is CASSSQGAVSTDTQYF.

The rearrangement joins TRBV10-3 to TRBJ1-2; maybe TRBD1 (5 bases). The CDR3 is made up of 15 amino acids. Germline V gene data show CDR1 as ENHRY and CDR2 as SYGVKD. Deletions cut 8 bases from V and 2 bases from J, with 18 bases between. The DNA for the CDR3 is TGTGCCATCCAACCGGGGCTACCCACCAACTATGGCTACACCTTC. It is translated as CAIQPGLPTNYGYTF.

In this sample, this clonotype turned up many times. The rearrangement links TRBV11-2 to TRBJ2-1, with TRBD2 as a possible D gene (6 bases). This CDR3 is 15 amino acids long. The V end was cut by 6 bases, the J end by 1 base, with 13 bases between. Germline V gives CDR1 SGHAT, CDR2 FQNNGV. The CDR3 here is CASSSGVQSYNEQFF. In DNA form, the CDR3 reads TGTGCCAGCAGTTCGGGGGTTCAGTCCTACAATGAGCAGTTCTTC.